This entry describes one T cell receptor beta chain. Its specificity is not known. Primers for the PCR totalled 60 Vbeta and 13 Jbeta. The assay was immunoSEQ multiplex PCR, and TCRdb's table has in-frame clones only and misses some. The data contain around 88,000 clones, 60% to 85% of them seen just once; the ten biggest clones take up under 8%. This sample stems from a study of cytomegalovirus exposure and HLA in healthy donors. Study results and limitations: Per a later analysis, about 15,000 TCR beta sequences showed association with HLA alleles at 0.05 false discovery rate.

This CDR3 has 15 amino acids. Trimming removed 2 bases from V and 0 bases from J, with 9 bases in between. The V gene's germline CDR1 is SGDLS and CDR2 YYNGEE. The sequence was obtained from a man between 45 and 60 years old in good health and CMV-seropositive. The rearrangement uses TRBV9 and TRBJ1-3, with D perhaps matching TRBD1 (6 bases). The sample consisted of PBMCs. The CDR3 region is CASSVGTSSGNTIYF. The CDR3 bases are TGTGCCAGCAGCGTCGGGACAAGCTCTGGAAACACCATATATTTT.